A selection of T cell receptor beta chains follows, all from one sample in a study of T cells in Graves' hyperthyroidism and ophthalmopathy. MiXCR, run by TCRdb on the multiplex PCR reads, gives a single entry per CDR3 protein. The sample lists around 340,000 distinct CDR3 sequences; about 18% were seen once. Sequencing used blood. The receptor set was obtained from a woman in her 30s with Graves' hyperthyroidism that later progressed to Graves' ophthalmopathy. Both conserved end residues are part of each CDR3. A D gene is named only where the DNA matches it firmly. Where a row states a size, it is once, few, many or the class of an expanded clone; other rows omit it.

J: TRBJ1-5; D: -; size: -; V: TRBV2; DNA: TGTGCCAGCAGGGAGGGCAGGGATAATCAGCCCCAGCATTTT; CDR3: CASREGRDNQPQHF
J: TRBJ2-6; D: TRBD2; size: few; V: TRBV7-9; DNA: TGTGCCAGCAGCCCGGGTGATTTGATAGCGGGATTCTCTGGGGCCAACGTCCTGACTTTC; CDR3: CASSPGDLIAGFSGANVLTF
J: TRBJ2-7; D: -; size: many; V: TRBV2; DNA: TGTGCCAGCGCCTACTCCTACGAGCAGTACTTC; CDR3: CASAYSYEQYF
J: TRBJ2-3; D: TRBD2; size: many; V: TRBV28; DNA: TGTGCCAGCAGTTTTCGGGGAGGGGCGGATACGCAGTATTTT; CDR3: CASSFRGGADTQYF
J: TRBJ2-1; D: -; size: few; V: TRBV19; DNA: TGTGCCAGTAGTCTGTCGGGAGTGTCCTACAATGAGCAGTTCTTC; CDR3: CASSLSGVSYNEQFF
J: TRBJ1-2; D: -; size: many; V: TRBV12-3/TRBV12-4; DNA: TGTGCCACCCAGAGTAGGTTCGAGCGTGGCTACACCTTC; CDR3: CATQSRFERGYTF
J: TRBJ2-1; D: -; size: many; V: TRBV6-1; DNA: TGTGCCAGCAGATTGATTAATGAGCAGTTCTTC; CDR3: CASRLINEQFF
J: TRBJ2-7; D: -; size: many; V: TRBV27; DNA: TGTGCCAGCAGTTTATCACGCGGCGAAGCCGACTACGAGCAGTACTTC; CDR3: CASSLSRGEADYEQYF
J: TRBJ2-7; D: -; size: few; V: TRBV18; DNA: TGTGCCAGCTCACCGACAGACTACGAGCAGTACTTC; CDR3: CASSPTDYEQYF
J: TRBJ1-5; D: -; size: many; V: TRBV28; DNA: TGTGCCAGCTTAACTGGAGGCGGCGGTTCTGAGTACCAGCCCCAGCATTTT; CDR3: CASLTGGGGSEYQPQHF
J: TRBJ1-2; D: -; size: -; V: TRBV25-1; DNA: TGTGCCAGCGGGGAATCAGCTTTCTATGGCTACACCTTC; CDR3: CASGESAFYGYTF
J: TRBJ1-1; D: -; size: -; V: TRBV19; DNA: TGTGCCAGTAGTCGGACGGAGTACACTGAAGCTTTCTTT; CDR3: CASSRTEYTEAFF
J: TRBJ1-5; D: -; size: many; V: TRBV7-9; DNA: TGTGCCAGCAGCTTTTCGGAGAACAATCAGCCCCAGCATTTT; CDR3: CASSFSENNQPQHF
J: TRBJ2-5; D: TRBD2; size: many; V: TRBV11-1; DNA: TGTGCCAGCAGCTTTACCATAGCGGGAGGGGCGGAGACCCAGTACTTC; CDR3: CASSFTIAGGAETQYF
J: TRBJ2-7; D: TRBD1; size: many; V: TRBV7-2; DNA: TGTGCCAGCAGCACCGGGACAGGAACGGGGGAGCAGTACTTC; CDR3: CASSTGTGTGEQYF
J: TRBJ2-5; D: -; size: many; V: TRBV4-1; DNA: TGCGCCAGCAGCCTAACGACAGCGGAGACCCAGTACTTC; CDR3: CASSLTTAETQYF
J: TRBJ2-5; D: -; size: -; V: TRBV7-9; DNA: TGTGCCAGCAGCCAGGAAGGGGAGACCCAGTACTTC; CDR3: CASSQEGETQYF
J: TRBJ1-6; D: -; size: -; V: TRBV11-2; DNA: TGTGCCAGCAGCGGGGAAACGGGCAAATGGGGTTCACCCCTCCACTTT; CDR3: CASSGETGKWGSPLHF
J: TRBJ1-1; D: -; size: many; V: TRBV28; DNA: TGTGCCAGCAGTTCATGGGTACCGCCGAAGAACACTGAAGCTTTCTTT; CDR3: CASSSWVPPKNTEAFF
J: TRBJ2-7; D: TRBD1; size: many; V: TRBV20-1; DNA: TGCAGTGCTAGAAGTCAGGACGACAGGGTTTGGGGATTCTCCTACGAGCAGTACTTC; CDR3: CSARSQDDRVWGFSYEQYF
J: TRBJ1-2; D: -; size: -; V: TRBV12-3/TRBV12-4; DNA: TGTGCCAGCAGTGACGGGGGCCGGGGCTACACCTTC; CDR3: CASSDGGRGYTF
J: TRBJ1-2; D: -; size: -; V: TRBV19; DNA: TGTGCCAGTAGTGAACATATCGGCGGCTACACCTTC; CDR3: CASSEHIGGYTF
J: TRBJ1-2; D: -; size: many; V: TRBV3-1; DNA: TGTGCCAGCAGCCAAGAGGGGAAACTGAACTATGGCTACACCTTC; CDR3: CASSQEGKLNYGYTF
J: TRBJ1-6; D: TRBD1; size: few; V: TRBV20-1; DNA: TGCAGTGCTAGAATCCAGACAGGGAGAAATTCACCCCTCCACTTT; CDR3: CSARIQTGRNSPLHF
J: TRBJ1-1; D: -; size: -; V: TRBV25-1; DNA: TGTGCCAGCAGAAATGAAGCTTTCTTT; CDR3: CASRNEAFF
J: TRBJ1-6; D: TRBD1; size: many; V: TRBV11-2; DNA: TGTGCCAGCAGCGTGGGGACAGGACTGACAGAGGGACCCCTCCACTTT; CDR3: CASSVGTGLTEGPLHF
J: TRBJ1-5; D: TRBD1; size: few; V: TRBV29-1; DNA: TGCAGCGACGGGACAGGGGGTTGGAGAAGCAATCAGCCCCAGCATTTT; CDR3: CSDGTGGWRSNQPQHF
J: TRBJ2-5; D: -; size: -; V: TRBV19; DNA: TGTGCCAGTAGTATTAGGAGTTACCAAGAGACCCAGTACTTC; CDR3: CASSIRSYQETQYF
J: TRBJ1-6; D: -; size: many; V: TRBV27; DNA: TGTGCCAGTTCTCCGGGGCTCTATAATTCACCCCTCCACTTT; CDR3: CASSPGLYNSPLHF
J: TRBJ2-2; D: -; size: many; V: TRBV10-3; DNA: TGTGCCATCAGTGGTAGGCAGCACACCGGGGAGCCGTTTTTT; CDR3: CAISGRQHTGEPFF
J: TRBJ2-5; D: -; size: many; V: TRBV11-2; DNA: TGTGCCAGCAGCTTAGGACAGGGAGGAGAGACCCAGTACTTC; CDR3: CASSLGQGGETQYF
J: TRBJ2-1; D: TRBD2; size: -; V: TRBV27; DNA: TGTGCCAGCAGTTTACTCGGACTAGGCAATGAGCAGTTCTTC; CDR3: CASSLLGLGNEQFF
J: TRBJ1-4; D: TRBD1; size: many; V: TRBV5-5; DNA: TGTGCCAGCAGCTCAACGGGGACAGGGAACGGGGCATCGCGTGAAAAACTGTTTTTT; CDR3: CASSSTGTGNGASREKLFF
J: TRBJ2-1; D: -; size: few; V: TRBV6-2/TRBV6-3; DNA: TGTGCCAGCAGTTACTCGCCCAGAAATGAGCAGTTCTTC; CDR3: CASSYSPRNEQFF
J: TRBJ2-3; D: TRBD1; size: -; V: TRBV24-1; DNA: TGTGCCACCTCTCCGGGACAGGGGGGCTTGGGCACAGATACGCAGTATTTT; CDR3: CATSPGQGGLGTDTQYF
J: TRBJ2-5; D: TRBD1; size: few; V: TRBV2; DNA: TGTGCCAGCAGACCAGTGACAGGGGAGGAGACCCAGTACTTC; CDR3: CASRPVTGEETQYF
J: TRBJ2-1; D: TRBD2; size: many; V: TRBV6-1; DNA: TGTGCCACCGGGGGGGGTACATACAATGAGCAGTTCTTC; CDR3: CATGGGTYNEQFF
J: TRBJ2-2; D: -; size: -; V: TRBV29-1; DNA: TGCAGCGTTGGGGGCTCAGGATACACCGGGGAGCTGTTTTTT; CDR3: CSVGGSGYTGELFF
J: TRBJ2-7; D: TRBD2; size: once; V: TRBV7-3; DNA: TGTGCCAGCAGCTTATTAGCGGGAAACTACGAGCAGTACTTC; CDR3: CASSLLAGNYEQYF
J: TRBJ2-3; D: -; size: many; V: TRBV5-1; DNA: TGCGCCAGCAGCCGTCGGAGCCTCACAGATACGCAGTATTTT; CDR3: CASSRRSLTDTQYF
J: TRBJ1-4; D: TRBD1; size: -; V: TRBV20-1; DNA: TGCAGTGCTAGCCCCGGGACAGGCGGCGAAAAACTGTTTTTT; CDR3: CSASPGTGGEKLFF
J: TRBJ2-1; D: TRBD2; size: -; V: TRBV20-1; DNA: TGCAGTGCTTGGACTAGCGGGGGGGCCAACGGAAATCAGTTCTTC; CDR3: CSAWTSGGANGNQFF
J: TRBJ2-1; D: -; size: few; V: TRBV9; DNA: TGTGCCAGCAACGGAGAAGACAGTAGGAATGAGCAGTTCTTC; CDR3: CASNGEDSRNEQFF
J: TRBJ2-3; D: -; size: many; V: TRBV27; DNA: TGTGCCAGCAGTCCCTACTGGGGGCGAGGAGATACGCAGTATTTT; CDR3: CASSPYWGRGDTQYF
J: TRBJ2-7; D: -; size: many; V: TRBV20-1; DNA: TGCAGTGCTAAGCGGTTTGACCGCTACGAGCAGTACTTC; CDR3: CSAKRFDRYEQYF
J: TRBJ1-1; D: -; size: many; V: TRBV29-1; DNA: TGCAGCGTTGAAGAGTACACTGAAGCTTTCTTT; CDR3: CSVEEYTEAFF
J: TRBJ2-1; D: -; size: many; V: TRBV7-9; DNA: TGTGCCAGCAGCTTAGCGTCGGTACAGAACAATGAGCAGTTCTTC; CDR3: CASSLASVQNNEQFF
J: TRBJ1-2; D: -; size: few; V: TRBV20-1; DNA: TGCAGTGCTCGTCGAGATGGCTACACCTTC; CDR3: CSARRDGYTF
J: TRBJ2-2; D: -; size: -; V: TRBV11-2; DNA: TGTGCCAGCAGCCCCCCCCGAGATGAGACTATTCGCTCCGGGGAGCTGTTTTTT; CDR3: CASSPPRDETIRSGELFF